This T cell receptor beta chain is from a study of blood T cell repertoires in COVID-19. About the study: Samples of COVID-19 (acute and convalescent) were obtained from the United States, Italy and Spain. The cDNA or gDNA used as material had been derived from T cells, B-cell-depleted T cells, or PBMCs.

Exposed volunteers were people who met a COVID-19 case within 2 weeks before study entry. CDR1 SGHVS and CDR2 FQNEAQ come from the germline V gene. V was clipped by 6 bases and J by 7 bases; unmatched bases: 4. This CDR3 has 14 residues. The assay was immunoSEQ multiplex PCR, and TCRdb's table has in-frame clones only and misses some. The table shows 120,000 to 150,000 clones, with around 87% occurring only once. The TCR was taken from a woman aged 40 to 50 who had been exposed to COVID-19. Sample: PBMCs or T cells enriched from blood (not recorded which). This chain uses TRBV7-8 with TRBJ2-1; 12 bases match TRBD2. This CDR3 is CASSRGTSGNEQFF. CDR3 coding DNA: TGTGCCAGCAGTCGGGGGACTAGCGGGAATGAGCAGTTCTTC.